The 20 T cell receptor beta chains in this list originate from one sample, sequenced in a study of control samples from healthy donors and cancer patients (dated by TCRdb to 2018 to 2021). Preparation of the library involved the immunoSEQ multiplex PCR assay. In its TCRdb copy, this immuneACCESS table keeps in-frame sequences only and misses some clones. Where compared with another copy, unresolved V genes explain less than half of these, and the others have no known cause. The sample table holds 60,000 to 100,000 clones, of which around 89% were seen once. In total, the top ten clones hold more than 7% of the sample. Input material: blood. The receptors originated from a man aged 45 to 65 in good health.

The chain joins TRBV19 to TRBJ1-2, with D possibly TRBD1 on 5 matching bases. Trimming removed 2 bases at V and 8 bases at J, with 6 bases between. This CDR3 contains 11 residues. The germline gives CDR1 LNHDA, CDR2 SQIVND (reference sequence). The CDR3 is CASSIRGGYTF. The CDR3 nucleotides are TGTGCCAGTAGTATAAGGGGCGGCTACACCTTC.

The chain is built from TRBV11-3 and TRBJ2-5; 12 bases map to TRBD1. From germline, CDR1 is SGHNT and CDR2 YENEEA. CDR3 length: 16 amino acids. Unmatched junction bases numbered 10, after V lost 5 bases and J lost 6 bases. The CDR3 DNA sequence: TGTGCCAGCAGCCCCGGGACAGGGGGCGGGAGAAAGACCCAGTACTTC. Protein product: CASSPGTGGGRKTQYF.

The genes are TRBV7-2 and TRBJ1-2; 8 bases fit TRBD1. This CDR3 comprises 15 residues. CDR1 is SGHTA, CDR2 FQGNSA, per germline. Unmatched junction bases numbered 5, after V lost 5 bases and J lost 0 bases. CDR3 residues: CASSSQDRANYGYTF. CDR3 coding DNA: TGTGCCAGCAGCAGCCAGGACAGGGCTAACTATGGCTACACCTTC. The complete variable domain, with remaining parts taken from reference TRBV7-2 and TRBJ1-2, reads GAGVSQSPSNKVTEKGKDVELRCDPISGHTALYWYRQSLGQGLEFLIYFQGNSAPDKSGLPSDRFSAERTGGSVSTLTIQRTQQEDSAVYLCASSSQDRANYGYTFGSGTRLTVV.

The chain employs TRBV5-1 and TRBJ2-5; TRBD1 agrees at 8 bases. V dropped 1 base and J dropped 5; count of bases not matched to a gene: 7. The CDR3 spans 15 residues. CDR1 SGHRS and CDR2 YFSETQ come from the germline V gene. The CDR3 loop reads CASSLSGQGFETQYF. The CDR3 nucleotides are TGCGCCAGCAGCTTGTCAGGACAGGGATTCGAGACCCAGTACTTC.

The genes are TRBV9 and TRBJ2-1, with 11 positions matching TRBD1. The CDR3 extends over 16 amino acids. CDR1 is SGDLS and CDR2 is YYNGEE in the germline V gene. J lost 7 bases, V lost 0 bases, and 6 bases had no gene match. Here the CDR3 DNA reads TGTGCCAGCAGCGTAGAACCGGGACAGGGGGTAAATGAGCAGTTCTTC. Encoded protein: CASSVEPGQGVNEQFF.

The CDR3: CASRTGGWNYGYTF. The DNA of the CDR3 is TGTGCCAGCAGGACAGGGGGCTGGAACTATGGCTACACCTTC. The gene calls are TRBV6-5 and TRBJ1-2; 10 nucleotides align to TRBD1. This CDR3 has 14 residues. Germline V CDR1 and CDR2: MNHEY, SVGAGI. J was trimmed by 2 bases and V by 6 bases; bases with no gene match: 3.

The V call is TRBV18, the J call TRBJ2-6, with no clear D. V was clipped by 7 bases and J by 0 bases, with 10 bases between them. Per the germline V gene, CDR1 is KGHSH and CDR2 is LQKENI. This CDR3 is 15 amino acids long. CDR3 sequence reads: CASLRLGSGANVLTF. The DNA for the CDR3 is TGTGCCAGCTTGAGGCTTGGCTCTGGGGCCAACGTCCTGACTTTC. Based on the CDR3 plus reference TRBV18 and TRBJ2-6, the full variable domain is NAGVMQNPRHLVRRRGQEARLRCSPMKGHSHVYWYRQLPEEGLKFMVYLQKENIIDESGMPKERFSAEFPKEGPSILRIQQVVRGDSAAYFCASLRLGSGANVLTFGAGSRLTVL.

The rearrangement joins TRBV6-2 or TRBV6-3 to TRBJ2-3; D might be TRBD2 (5 bases). The germline V gene encodes CDR1 MNHEY and CDR2 SVGEGT. The CDR3 loop spans 14 amino acids. V lost 2 bases and J lost 8, with 14 bases in between. The CDR3, as DNA: TGTGCCAGCAGTTACCCGGACTCGCAGAGTACGCAGTATTTT. It encodes CASSYPDSQSTQYF.

This clone was found a few times. This CDR3 is CASSFSGGLEKLFF. The DNA of the CDR3 is TGTGCCAGCAGTTTTTCCGGGGGGCTGGAAAAACTGTTTTTT. This rearrangement joins TRBV7-9 to TRBJ1-4; weak D call: TRBD1 (6 bases). This CDR3 region has 14 residues. V lost 6 bases, J lost 8 bases, and 16 bases lay in between. In germline, CDR1 is SEHNR, CDR2 FQNEAQ (reference sequence).

V is TRBV12-3 or TRBV12-4 and J is TRBJ1-2, with TRBD1 matching 7 bases. V lost 5 bases, J lost 4 bases, and 4 bases stayed unmatched. The CDR3 length is 13 residues. The CDR3 region is CASSDRVFYGYTF. Written as DNA, the CDR3 is TGTGCCAGCAGTGACAGGGTTTTCTATGGCTACACCTTC.

This clone was picked up a small number of times. The chain carries TRBV5-1 and TRBJ2-3, with 12 bases identical to TRBD2. Germline-derived CDR1 and CDR2 are SGHRS and YFSETQ. V dropped 0 bases and J dropped 1; count of bases not matched to a gene: 3. This CDR3 region has 17 residues. CDR3 region: CASSLAPSGGGTDTQYF. The CDR3 nucleotides are TGCGCCAGCAGCTTGGCGCCTAGCGGGGGGGGCACAGATACGCAGTATTTT. The variable domain in full, with the rest retrieved from reference TRBV5-1 and TRBJ2-3, is KAGVTQTPRYLIKTRGQQVTLSCSPISGHRSVSWYQQTPGQGLQFLFEYFSETQRNKGNFPGRFSGRQFSNSRSEMNVSTLELGDSALYLCASSLAPSGGGTDTQYFGPGTRLTVL.

This chain links TRBV11-2 with TRBJ2-1; 7 bases agree with TRBD2. After removal of 0 bases from V and 6 bases from J, the junction contained 2 bases not matched to a gene. This CDR3 spans 14 amino acids. CDR1 is SGHAT, CDR2 FQNNGV, per germline. CDR3 nucleotide sequence: TGTGCCAGCAGCTTAGATCTAGCGGCCAATGAGCAGTTCTTC. This codes for CASSLDLAANEQFF.

CDR3 sequence reads: CASNGLEGTGQPQHF. As DNA, the CDR3 is TGTGCCAGCAACGGTTTGGAGGGGACAGGGCAGCCCCAGCATTTT. The chain combines TRBV2 with TRBJ1-5, with 9 bases identical to TRBD1. J was trimmed by 7 bases and V by 7 bases; bases with no gene match: 11. In germline, CDR1 is SNHLY, CDR2 FYNNEI. The CDR3 loop spans 15 amino acids.

The table lists this clone with a count of one. V and J are TRBV18 and TRBJ2-7; D call uncertain. The CDR3 totals 16 residues. Trimming took 0 bases from V and 0 from J, leaving 12 bases between them. The germline CDR1 and CDR2 sequences are KGHSH and LQKENI. CDR3 DNA sequence: TGTGCCAGCTCACCACCGAATCCGGGCACCTCCTACGAGCAGTACTTC. This codes for CASSPPNPGTSYEQYF.

DNA for the CDR3: TGTGCCAGCAGTAGTAGAGGGACATATACCTACGAGCAGTACTTC. Its translation: CASSSRGTYTYEQYF. V is TRBV27 and J is TRBJ2-7; D may be TRBD1 (6 bases). The V end was cut by 5 bases, the J end by 2 bases, with 16 bases between. The CDR3 consists of 15 residues. Germline V CDR1 and CDR2: MNHEY, SMNVEV (reference sequence).

This chain uses TRBV6-1 with TRBJ1-1; TRBD1 is a possible D gene (5 bases). The germline V and J ends were trimmed by 3 bases and 10 bases, with 15 bases remaining between them. The germline gives CDR1 MNHNS, CDR2 SASEGT. The CDR3 covers 13 residues. CDR3 nucleotide sequence: TGTGCCAGCAGTGACGCGCCAGGGTTTGGAGCTTTCTTT. This codes for CASSDAPGFGAFF.

The V and J genes are TRBV7-9 and TRBJ1-2, with a tentative D call TRBD1 (5 bases). The V gene lost 4 bases and the J gene lost 2 bases, with 14 bases spanning the gap. CDR1 is SEHNR and CDR2 is FQNEAQ in the germline V gene (reference sequence). This CDR3 contains 15 residues. The CDR3 DNA reads as TGTGCCAGCAGCTCCCGGGAGGGGCCCAACTATGGCTACACCTTC. Its translation is CASSSREGPNYGYTF.

J is TRBJ2-5 and V is TRBV5-4, with TRBD2 identical over 12 bases. This CDR3 is 16 amino acids long. V shed 5 bases, J shed 1 base, and the junction held 6 bases outside the gene matches. From germline, CDR1 is SGHNT and CDR2 YYREEE (reference sequence). DNA for the CDR3: TGTGCCAGCAGTTGGACTAGCGGGGTGGCCCAAGAGACCCAGTACTTC. Translation gives CASSWTSGVAQETQYF.

This chain uses TRBV7-2 with TRBJ2-5; D might be TRBD1 (6 bases). Germline V lookup: CDR1 SGHTA, CDR2 FQGNSA. Deletions cut 3 bases from V and 2 bases from J, with 16 bases between. The CDR3 is 16 residues long. DNA of the CDR3: TGTGCCAGCAGCTTGGGGTACAGGGTCTATCAAGAGACCCAGTACTTC. Residues: CASSLGYRVYQETQYF.

V is TRBV19 and J is TRBJ1-2; 8 bases align to TRBD1. The CDR3 covers 13 residues. Per germline, CDR1 LNHDA and CDR2 SQIVND (reference sequence). The junction had 3 bases not matched to a gene; V was cut back by 8 bases and J by 1 base. CDR3 nucleotide sequence: TGTGCCAGTCGACAGGGGTTTAACTATGGCTACACCTTC. Amino acids: CASRQGFNYGYTF.